This is a list of T cell receptor beta chains from one sample in a study of T-cell reconstitution after alpha-beta-depleted transplantation in children. Each CDR3 protein gets one entry after TCRdb re-called the PCR reads with MiXCR. The top ten hold 2.4% of the sample, which has a few hundred thousand distinct CDR3 sequences, about 9.4% seen once. This sample comprised PBMCs from the stem cell graft donor, obtained from the stem cell graft. Receptors originate from a human donor who donated a stem cell graft to a child with acute lymphoblastic leukemia. CDR3s leave out the opening cysteine and the closing phenylalanine or tryptophan. Fields, in order: J gene, V gene, clone size, CDR3 protein. Rows give clone size only sometimes, using once, few, many, or a class for an expanded clone.

>TRBJ2-5|TRBV18|many
ASSPDPAGGTGAQY
>TRBJ2-1|TRBV12-3/TRBV12-4|few
ASSHRLGTSGRRGDNEQF
>TRBJ2-1|TRBV27|-
ASSPLLKYNEQF
>TRBJ2-1|TRBV4-3|few
ASSQDWPGGPGNEQF
>TRBJ2-1|TRBV6-4|-
ASSATGGSEQF
>TRBJ1-4|TRBV4-3|-
ASSQDGGATNEKLF
>TRBJ2-1|TRBV7-8|-
ASSLPRGSGSYNEQF
>TRBJ1-3|TRBV4-2|many
ASSPRGSSGNTIY
>TRBJ2-1|TRBV5-1|-
ASHQERAAYNEQF
>TRBJ2-1|TRBV5-1|many
ASSLGTSGDNEQF
>TRBJ1-5|TRBV6-1|-
ASREAGGGPNNQPQH
>TRBJ2-1|TRBV18|few
ASSREQGGAYNEQF
>TRBJ2-3|TRBV5-1|-
ASSLEPVGATDTQY
>TRBJ2-3|TRBV5-1|few
ASTVVAGSTDTQY
>TRBJ1-4|TRBV7-2|few
ASSGQTDEKLF
>TRBJ2-7|TRBV20-1|-
SARDWGGGPEQY
>TRBJ1-5|TRBV12-3/TRBV12-4|few
ASSSTGGMQPQH
>TRBJ1-2|TRBV5-1|many
ASSLITGDNYGYT
>TRBJ1-1|TRBV6-1|few
ASRSGTGDSEAF
>TRBJ2-1|TRBV4-3|-
ASSQGGRAFNEQF
>TRBJ1-1|TRBV12-3/TRBV12-4|-
ASSFSGPVKAF
>TRBJ2-1|TRBV7-7|-
ASSLGRGGNEQF
>TRBJ2-1|TRBV12-5|few
ASGLVPPGSGGNEQF
>TRBJ2-1|TRBV25-1|-
ASSETGGVLNEQF